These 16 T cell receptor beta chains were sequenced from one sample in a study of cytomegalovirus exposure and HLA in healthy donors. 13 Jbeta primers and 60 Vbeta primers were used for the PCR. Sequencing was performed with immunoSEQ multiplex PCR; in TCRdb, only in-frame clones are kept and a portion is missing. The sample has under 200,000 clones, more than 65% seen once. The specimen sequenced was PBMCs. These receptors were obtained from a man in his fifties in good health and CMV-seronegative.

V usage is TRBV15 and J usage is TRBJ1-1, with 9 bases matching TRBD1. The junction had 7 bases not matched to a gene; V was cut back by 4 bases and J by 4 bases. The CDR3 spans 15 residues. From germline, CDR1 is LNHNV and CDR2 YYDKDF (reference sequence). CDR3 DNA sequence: TGTGCCACCAGCACGGGACAGGGTTCGGGCACTGAAGCTTTCTTT. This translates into CATSTGQGSGTEAFF.

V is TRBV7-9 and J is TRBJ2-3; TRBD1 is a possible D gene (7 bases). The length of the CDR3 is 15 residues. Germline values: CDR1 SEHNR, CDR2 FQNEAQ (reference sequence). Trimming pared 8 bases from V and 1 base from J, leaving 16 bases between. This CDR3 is CASATGDWGTDTQYF. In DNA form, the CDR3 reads TGTGCCAGCGCTACAGGGGACTGGGGCACAGATACGCAGTATTTT.

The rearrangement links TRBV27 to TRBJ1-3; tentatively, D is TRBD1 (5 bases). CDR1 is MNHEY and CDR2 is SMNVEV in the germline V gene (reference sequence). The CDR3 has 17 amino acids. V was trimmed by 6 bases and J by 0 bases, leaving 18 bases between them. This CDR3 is CASSPRAGSNSGNTIYF. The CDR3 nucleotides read TGTGCCAGCAGCCCCCGGGCAGGGTCCAACTCTGGAAACACCATATATTTT.

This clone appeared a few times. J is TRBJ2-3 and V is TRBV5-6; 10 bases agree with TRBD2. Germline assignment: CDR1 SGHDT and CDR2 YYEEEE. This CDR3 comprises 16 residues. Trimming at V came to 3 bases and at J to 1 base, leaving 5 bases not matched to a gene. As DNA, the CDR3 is TGTGCCAGCAGCTGGGACACTAGCGGGGGCACAGATACGCAGTATTTT. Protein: CASSWDTSGGTDTQYF.

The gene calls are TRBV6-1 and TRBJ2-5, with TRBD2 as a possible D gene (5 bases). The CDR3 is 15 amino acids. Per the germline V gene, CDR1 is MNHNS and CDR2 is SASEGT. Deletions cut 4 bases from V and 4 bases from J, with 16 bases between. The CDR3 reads CASSGEGGAGETQYF. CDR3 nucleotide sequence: TGTGCCAGCAGTGGGGAAGGAGGCGCGGGAGAGACCCAGTACTTC.

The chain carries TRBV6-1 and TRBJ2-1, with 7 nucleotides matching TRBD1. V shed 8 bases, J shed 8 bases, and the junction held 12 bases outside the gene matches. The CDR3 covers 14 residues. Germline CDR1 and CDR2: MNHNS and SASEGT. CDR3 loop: CASSRDSQIDEQFF. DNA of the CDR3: TGTGCCAGCTCCCGGGACAGTCAAATCGATGAGCAGTTCTTC.

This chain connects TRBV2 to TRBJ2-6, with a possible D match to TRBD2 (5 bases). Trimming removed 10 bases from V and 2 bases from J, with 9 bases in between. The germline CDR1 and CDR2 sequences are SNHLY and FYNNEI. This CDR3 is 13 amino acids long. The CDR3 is CATSGTGANVLTF. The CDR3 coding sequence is TGTGCCACCTCGGGGACTGGGGCCAACGTCCTGACTTTC.

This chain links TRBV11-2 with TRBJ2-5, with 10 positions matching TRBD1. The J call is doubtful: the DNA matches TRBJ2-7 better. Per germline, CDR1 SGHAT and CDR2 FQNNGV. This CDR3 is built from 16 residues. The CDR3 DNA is TGTGCCAGCAGCCGTTTTTTACGGGACAGGGGAAGCGAGCAGTACTTC. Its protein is CASSRFLRDRGSEQYF.

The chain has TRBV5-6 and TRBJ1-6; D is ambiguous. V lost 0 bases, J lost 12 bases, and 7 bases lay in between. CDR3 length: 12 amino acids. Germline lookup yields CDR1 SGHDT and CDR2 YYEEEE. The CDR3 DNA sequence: TGTGCCAGCAGCTTGGGGGGAGGACCCCTCCACTTT. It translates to CASSLGGGPLHF.

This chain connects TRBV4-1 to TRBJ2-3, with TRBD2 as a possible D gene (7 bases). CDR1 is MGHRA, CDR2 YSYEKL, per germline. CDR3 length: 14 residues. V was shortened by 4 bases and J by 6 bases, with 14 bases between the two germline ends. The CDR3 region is CASSRPGGVDTQYF. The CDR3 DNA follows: TGCGCCAGCAGCCGCCCGGGGGGCGTGGATACGCAGTATTTT.

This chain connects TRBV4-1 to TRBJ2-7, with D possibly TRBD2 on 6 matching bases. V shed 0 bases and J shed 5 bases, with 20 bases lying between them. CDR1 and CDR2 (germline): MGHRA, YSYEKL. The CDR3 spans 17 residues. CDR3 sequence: CASSQDGAAGRSDEQYF. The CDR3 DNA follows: TGCGCCAGCAGCCAAGATGGGGCGGCGGGGCGCTCGGACGAGCAGTACTTC.

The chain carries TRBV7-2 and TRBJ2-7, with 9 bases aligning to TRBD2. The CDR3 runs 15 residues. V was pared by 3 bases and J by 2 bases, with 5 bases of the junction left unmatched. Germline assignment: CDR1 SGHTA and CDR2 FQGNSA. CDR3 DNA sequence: TGTGCCAGCAGCTTCAGACTAGCGGATACCTACGAGCAGTACTTC. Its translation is CASSFRLADTYEQYF.

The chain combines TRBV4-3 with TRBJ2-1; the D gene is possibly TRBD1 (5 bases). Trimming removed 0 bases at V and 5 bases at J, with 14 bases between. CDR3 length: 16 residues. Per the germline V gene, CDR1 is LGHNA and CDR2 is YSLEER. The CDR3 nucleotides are TGCGCCAGCAGCCAAGATAGGGGCTGGATTAACAATGAGCAGTTCTTC. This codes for CASSQDRGWINNEQFF.

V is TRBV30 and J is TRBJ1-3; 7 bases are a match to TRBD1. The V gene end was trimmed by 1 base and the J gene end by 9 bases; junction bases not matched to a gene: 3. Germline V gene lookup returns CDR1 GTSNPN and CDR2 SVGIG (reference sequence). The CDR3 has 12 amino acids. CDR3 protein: CAWSEGAGTIYF. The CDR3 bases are TGTGCCTGGAGTGAGGGGGCAGGCACCATATATTTT.

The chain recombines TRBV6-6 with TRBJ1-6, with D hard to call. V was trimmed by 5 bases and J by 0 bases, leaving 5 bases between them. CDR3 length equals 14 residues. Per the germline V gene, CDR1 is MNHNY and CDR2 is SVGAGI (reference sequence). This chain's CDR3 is CASSTSSYNSPLHF. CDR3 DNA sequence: TGTGCCAGCAGTACTAGCTCCTATAATTCACCCCTCCACTTT.

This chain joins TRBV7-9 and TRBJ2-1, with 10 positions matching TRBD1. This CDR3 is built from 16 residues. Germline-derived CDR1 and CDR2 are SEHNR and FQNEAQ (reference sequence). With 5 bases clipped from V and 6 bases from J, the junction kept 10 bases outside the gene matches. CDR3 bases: TGTGCCAGCAGCGCTAGGGGGGGACAGGGGCCCAATGAGCAGTTCTTC. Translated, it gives CASSARGGQGPNEQFF.